One sample yielded the 5 T cell receptor beta chains listed below, sequenced in a study of blood T cell repertoires in COVID-19. The assay was immunoSEQ multiplex PCR, and TCRdb's table has in-frame clones only and misses some. The sample yields hundreds of thousands of clones, roughly 89% seen once. The source material was peripheral blood. These receptor sequences come from a man aged 18 to 30 with COVID-19, enrolled during active disease.

Details on this clone: Relative to the germline gene, one junction end is altered; a read error may explain this. This rearrangement joins TRBV6-1 to TRBJ1-1; maybe TRBD1 (6 bases). CDR3 length equals 15 residues. Germline V gene lookup returns CDR1 MNHNS and CDR2 SASEGT. CDR3 loop: CASSKASTGNTEAFF. CDR3 DNA: TGTGCCAGCAGTAAAGCCTCGACAGGGAACACTGAAGCTTTCTTT.

This chain connects TRBV6-5 to TRBJ2-1; a weak D match, TRBD2 (7 bases). The CDR3 loop spans 15 amino acids. V dropped 2 bases and J dropped 8 bases, with 16 bases sitting between them. Germline V gives CDR1 MNHEY, CDR2 SVGAGI. The CDR3 region has the DNA TGTGCCAGCAGTTACGGGGGGGGGCGCGGATATGAGCAGTTCTTC. Its protein product is CASSYGGGRGYEQFF.

The V and J genes are TRBV29-1 and TRBJ2-1; no clear D. The CDR3 is 14 residues long. V was pared by 4 bases and J by 0 bases, with 10 bases between. Germline V gene lookup returns CDR1 SQVTM and CDR2 ANQGSEA. CDR3 nucleotide sequence: TGCAGCGTTGTTGCCGGTGGCTCCTACAATGAGCAGTTCTTC. Translating it yields CSVVAGGSYNEQFF.

This clone has just one count. The genes are TRBV5-1 and TRBJ2-5; TRBD1 matches at 10 bases. CDR3 length equals 14 residues. V lost 4 bases, J lost 3 bases, and 3 bases stayed unmatched. Germline CDR1 is SGHRS and CDR2 is YFSETQ. This CDR3 reads CASSGGTGEETQYF. The CDR3 DNA reads TGCGCCAGCAGCGGCGGGACAGGGGAAGAGACCCAGTACTTC.

The CDR3 DNA sequence: TGTGCCAGCAGCATGGGACTAGCACTAGCAGATACGCAGTATTTT. Its protein is CASSMGLALADTQYF. J is TRBJ2-3 and V is TRBV13; TRBD2 matches 9 bases. The CDR3 is 15 residues long. Trimming took 5 bases from V and 4 from J; bases not matched to a gene: 7. Germline assignment: CDR1 PRHDT and CDR2 FYEKMQ (reference sequence). Together with reference TRBV13 and TRBJ2-3, the CDR3 gives the full variable domain: AAGVIQSPRHLIKEKRETATLKCYPIPRHDTVYWYQQGPGQDPQFLISFYEKMQSDKGSIPDRFSAQQFSDYHSELNMSSLELGDSALYFCASSMGLALADTQYFGPGTRLTVL.